Listed below are T cell receptor beta chains from one sample, sequenced in a study of T-cell memory formation after mild COVID-19. TCRdb reanalysed the 5' RACE reads using MiXCR and keeps one entry per CDR3 protein. The top ten clones hold 8.1% of a sample with 560,000 or so distinct CDR3 sequences, around a sixth of them seen once. The sequenced material came from PBMCs or a T cell subset sorted from them (not recorded which). All receptors come from an adult woman who had mild COVID-19 (a few samples of this study predate the infection). Cell type and time point are not known. The CDR3 runs from the conserved cysteine through the conserved F or W. D genes are given only for firm matches. The size of a clone is reported for some rows only, either as once, few or many, or as a class for expanded clones.

abundance | j_gene | v_gene | d_gene | CDR3aa | CDR3nt
- | TRBJ2-5 | TRBV18 | - | CASSPRSKISHADQETQYF | TGTGCCAGCTCACCACGTTCAAAGATCTCACACGCTGACCAAGAGACCCAGTACTTC
- | TRBJ2-7 | TRBV5-1 | TRBD2 | CASSLAGLAGVGSYEQYF | TGCGCCAGCAGCTTGGCCGGACTAGCGGGAGTCGGGAGCTACGAGCAGTACTTC
- | TRBJ1-1 | TRBV3-1 | TRBD1 | CASSQDHRGTEAFF | TGTGCCAGCAGCCAAGATCACAGGGGCACTGAAGCTTTCTTT
many | TRBJ2-1 | TRBV6-2/TRBV6-3 | TRBD2 | CASSYSPPSGIYNEQFF | TGTGCCAGCAGTTACTCCCCTCCTAGCGGAATATACAATGAGCAGTTCTTC
- | TRBJ1-5 | TRBV12-3/TRBV12-4 | - | CASSLGGSHQPQHF | TGTGCCAGCAGTTTAGGAGGGTCCCATCAGCCCCAGCATTTT
few | TRBJ2-2 | TRBV20-1 | - | CSVGGGGELFF | TGCAGTGTCGGGGGCGGCGGGGAGCTGTTTTTT
- | TRBJ1-5 | TRBV6-2/TRBV6-3 | - | CASSYGRDNQPQHF | TGTGCCAGCAGTTACGGCAGGGACAATCAGCCCCAGCATTTT
few | TRBJ2-3 | TRBV12-3/TRBV12-4 | TRBD2 | CASSPLAGVSTDTQYF | TGTGCCAGCAGTCCCCTAGCGGGAGTTAGCACAGATACGCAGTATTTT
- | TRBJ2-4 | TRBV20-1 | - | CSASSPAILAKNIQYF | TGCAGTGCTAGTTCCCCAGCTATTCTAGCCAAAAACATTCAGTACTTC
few | TRBJ1-1 | TRBV5-1 | TRBD1 | CASSTRQGFDTEAFF | TGCGCCAGCAGCACTCGACAGGGTTTTGACACTGAAGCTTTCTTT
few | TRBJ2-7 | TRBV4-2 | TRBD2 | CASSQSGTSPYEQYF | TGTGCCAGCAGCCAATCCGGGACTAGCCCCTACGAGCAGTACTTC
- | TRBJ2-1 | TRBV7-9 | - | CASSLTASYNEQFF | TGTGCCAGCAGCTTAACCGCCTCCTACAATGAGCAGTTCTTC
many | TRBJ2-3 | TRBV4-1 | - | CASSQEVGFTDTQYF | TGCGCCAGCAGCCAAGAAGTTGGCTTCACAGATACGCAGTATTTT
- | TRBJ2-1 | TRBV7-7 | - | CASSVGEAPYNEQFF | TGTGCCAGTAGCGTGGGGGAGGCCCCCTACAATGAGCAGTTCTTC